A selection of T cell receptor beta chains follows, all from one sample in a study of response to subunit inactivated influenza vaccine. A single record per CDR3 protein comes from TCRdb applying MiXCR to the RT-PCR reads. This table holds approximately 310,000 distinct CDR3 sequences, roughly a fifth found once. The specimen comprised PBMCs from blood, sampled less than 22 months after vaccination. The receptor set was obtained from a man between 45 and 75 years old who received an inactivated influenza vaccine. The conserved cysteine and the conserved F or W are not part of the CDR3 here.

V gene	CDR3 length	J gene	CDR3 protein
TRBV20-1	14	TRBJ2-1	SAPKLQGSSYNEQF
TRBV7-2	12	TRBJ1-1	ASSTSRGNTEAF
TRBV5-1	13	TRBJ1-2	ASSLGGQGNYGYT
TRBV4-2	12	TRBJ2-7	ASSRGAGVNEQY
TRBV12-3/TRBV12-4	12	TRBJ1-6	ASSPGDRVSPLH
TRBV4-3	14	TRBJ2-3	ASSQDWGGEGHGQY
TRBV11-1	16	TRBJ2-2	ASSFKGQYSWGPGELF
TRBV6-5	13	TRBJ2-7	ASSYSAGGPYEQY
TRBV21-1	12	TRBJ1-5	ASSKAKYKSPQH
TRBV20-1	13	TRBJ1-4	SARDQGSSDEKLF
TRBV20-1	12	TRBJ2-7	SAREAREIPEQY
TRBV12-3/TRBV12-4	12	TRBJ1-4	ASSGLGGSEKLF
TRBV20-1	11	TRBJ1-6	SASQGRITPLH
TRBV6-7	17	TRBJ1-3	ASSYSSRDNPSSGNTIY
TRBV5-5	11	TRBJ1-6	ASLGQYNSPLH
TRBV21-1	12	TRBJ1-2	AEPKLDRGYGYT